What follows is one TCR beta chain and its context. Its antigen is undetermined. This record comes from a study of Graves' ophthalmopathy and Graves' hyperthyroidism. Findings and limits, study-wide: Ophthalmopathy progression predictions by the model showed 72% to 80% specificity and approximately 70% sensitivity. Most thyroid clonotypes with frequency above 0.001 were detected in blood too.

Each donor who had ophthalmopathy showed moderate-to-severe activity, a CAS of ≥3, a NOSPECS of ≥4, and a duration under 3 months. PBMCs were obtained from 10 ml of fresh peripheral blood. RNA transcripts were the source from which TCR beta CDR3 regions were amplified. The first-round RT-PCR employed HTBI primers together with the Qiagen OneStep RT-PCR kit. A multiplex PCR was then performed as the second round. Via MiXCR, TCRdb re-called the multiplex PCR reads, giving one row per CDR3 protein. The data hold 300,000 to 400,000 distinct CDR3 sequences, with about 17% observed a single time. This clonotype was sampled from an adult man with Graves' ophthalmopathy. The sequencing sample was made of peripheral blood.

The CDR3 sequence is CASSLCSTEAFF. CDR3 bases: TGTGCCAGCAGCCTGTGTAGCACTGAAGCTTTCTTT. The genes are TRBV3-1 and TRBJ1-1; D is unresolved. Trimming cost V 4 bases and J 4 bases, with 7 bases left between them. Germline CDR1 is LGHDT and CDR2 is YNNKEL (reference sequence). The CDR3 totals 12 residues.